This T cell receptor (beta chain) was documented in a study of blood T cell repertoires in COVID-19. J was trimmed by 3 bases and V by 2 bases; bases with no gene match: 4. Germline CDR1 MNHEY, CDR2 SMNVEV (reference sequence). The CDR3 has 17 amino acids. The protocol was immunoSEQ multiplex PCR, while the TCRdb copy is restricted to in-frame clones and leaves out a portion. The sample yields more than 200,000 clones, around 80% seen once. The clonotype was recovered from a man aged 60-69 years who had recovered from COVID-19. The sample consisted of PBMCs or T cells enriched from blood (not recorded which). The chain couples TRBV27 to TRBJ1-4, with 12 nucleotides matching TRBD1. The CDR3 DNA follows: TGTGCCAGCAGTTTAACGGGACAGGGGGCTCCTAATGAAAAACTGTTTTTT. It codes for CASSLTGQGAPNEKLFF.